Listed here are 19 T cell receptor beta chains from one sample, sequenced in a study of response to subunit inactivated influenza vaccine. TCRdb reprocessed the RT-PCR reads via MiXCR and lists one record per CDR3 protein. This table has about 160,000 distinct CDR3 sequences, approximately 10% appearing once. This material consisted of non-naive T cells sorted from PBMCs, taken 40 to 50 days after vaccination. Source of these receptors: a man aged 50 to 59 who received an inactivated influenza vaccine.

As DNA, the CDR3 is TGTGCCAGCAGCCAGGCTGGGTGGGGCACTGAAGCTTTCTTT. Protein product: CASSQAGWGTEAFF. V is TRBV14 and J is TRBJ1-1; D remains unclear. Germline V CDR1 and CDR2: SGHDN, FVKESK. The V and J ends lost 3 bases and 4 bases respectively, with 12 bases between them. There are 14 residues in the CDR3.

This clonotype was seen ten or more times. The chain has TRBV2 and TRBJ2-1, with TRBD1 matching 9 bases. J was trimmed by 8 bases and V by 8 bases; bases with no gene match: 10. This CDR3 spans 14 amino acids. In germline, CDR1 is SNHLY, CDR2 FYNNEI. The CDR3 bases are TGTGCCAGCCAGAAAGGACAGGGGTTACATGAGCAGTTCTTC. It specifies CASQKGQGLHEQFF.

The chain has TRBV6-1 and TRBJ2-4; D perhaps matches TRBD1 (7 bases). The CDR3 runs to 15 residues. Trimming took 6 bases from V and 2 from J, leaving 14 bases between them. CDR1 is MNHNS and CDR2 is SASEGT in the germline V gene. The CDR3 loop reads CASRGGDSPKNIQYF. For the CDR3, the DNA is TGTGCCAGCAGAGGCGGGGACAGCCCCAAAAACATTCAGTACTTC.

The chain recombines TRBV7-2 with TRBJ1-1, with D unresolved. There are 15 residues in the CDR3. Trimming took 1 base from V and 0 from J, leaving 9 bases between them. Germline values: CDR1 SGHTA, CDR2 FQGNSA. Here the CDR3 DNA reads TGTGCCAGCAGCTTAGTTCCCACTATGAACACTGAAGCTTTCTTT. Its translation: CASSLVPTMNTEAFF.

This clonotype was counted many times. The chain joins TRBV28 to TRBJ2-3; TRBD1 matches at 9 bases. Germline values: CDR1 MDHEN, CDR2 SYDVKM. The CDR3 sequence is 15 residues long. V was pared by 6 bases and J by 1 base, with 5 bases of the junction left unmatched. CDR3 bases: TGTGCCAGCAGCCCTACAGGGGGCCGCACAGATACGCAGTATTTT. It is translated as CASSPTGGRTDTQYF.

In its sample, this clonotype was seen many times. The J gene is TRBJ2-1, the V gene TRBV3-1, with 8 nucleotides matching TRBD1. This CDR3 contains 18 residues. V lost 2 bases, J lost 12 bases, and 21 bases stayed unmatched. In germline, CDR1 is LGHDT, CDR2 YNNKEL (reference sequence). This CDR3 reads CASSQNPWQGAEISWQFF. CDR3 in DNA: TGTGCCAGCAGCCAAAACCCGTGGCAGGGGGCCGAAATTAGTTGGCAGTTCTTC.

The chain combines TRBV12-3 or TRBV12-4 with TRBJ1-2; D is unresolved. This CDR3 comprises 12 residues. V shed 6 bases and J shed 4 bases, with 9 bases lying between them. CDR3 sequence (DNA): TGTGCCAGCAGCACCTCGTCCTATGGCTACACCTTC. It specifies CASSTSSYGYTF.

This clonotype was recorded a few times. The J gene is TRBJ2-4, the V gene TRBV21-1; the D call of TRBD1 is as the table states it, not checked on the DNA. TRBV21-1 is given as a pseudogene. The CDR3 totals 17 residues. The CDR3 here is CASSKALIIWARDIQYF. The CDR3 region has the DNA TGTGCCAGCAGCAAAGCTTTAATCATCTGGGCGAGGGACATTCAGTACTTC.

CDR3: CAISDMDRGRGTQYF. As DNA, the CDR3 is TGTGCCATCAGTGATATGGACAGGGGGCGGGGTACGCAGTATTTT. This chain uses TRBV10-3 with TRBJ2-3, with 11 bases lining up with TRBD1. Germline CDR1 reads ENHRY; CDR2 reads SYGVKD. The CDR3 is 15 residues long. Germline trimming cut 3 bases from V and 8 bases from J; bases unmatched to any gene: 7.

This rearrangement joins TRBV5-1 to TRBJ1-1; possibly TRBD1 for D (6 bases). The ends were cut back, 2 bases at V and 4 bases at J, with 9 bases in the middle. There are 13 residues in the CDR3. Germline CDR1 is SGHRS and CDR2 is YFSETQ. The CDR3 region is CASSFMGATEAFF. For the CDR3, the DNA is TGCGCCAGCAGCTTTATGGGGGCCACTGAAGCTTTCTTT.

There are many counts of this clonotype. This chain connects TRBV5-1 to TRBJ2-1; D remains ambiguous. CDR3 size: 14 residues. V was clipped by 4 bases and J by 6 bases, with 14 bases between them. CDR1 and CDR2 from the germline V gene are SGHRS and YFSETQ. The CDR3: CASSPQAASNEQFF. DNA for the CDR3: TGCGCCAGCAGCCCGCAGGCAGCTTCCAATGAGCAGTTCTTC.

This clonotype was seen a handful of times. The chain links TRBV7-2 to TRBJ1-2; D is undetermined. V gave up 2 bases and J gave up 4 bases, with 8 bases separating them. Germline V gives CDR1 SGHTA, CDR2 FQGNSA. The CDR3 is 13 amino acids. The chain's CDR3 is CASSLNNAYGYTF. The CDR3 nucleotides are TGTGCCAGCAGCTTAAACAACGCCTATGGCTACACCTTC.

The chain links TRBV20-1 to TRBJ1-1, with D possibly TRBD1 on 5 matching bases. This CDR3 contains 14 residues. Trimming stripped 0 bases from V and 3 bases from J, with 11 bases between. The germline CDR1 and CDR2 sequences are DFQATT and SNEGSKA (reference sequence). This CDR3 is CSARDSGLYTEAFF. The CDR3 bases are TGCAGTGCTAGAGATTCGGGACTTTACACTGAAGCTTTCTTT.

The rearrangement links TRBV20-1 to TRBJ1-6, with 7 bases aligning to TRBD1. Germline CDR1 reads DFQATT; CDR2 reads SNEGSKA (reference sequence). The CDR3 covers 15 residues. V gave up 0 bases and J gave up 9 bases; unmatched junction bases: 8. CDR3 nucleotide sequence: TGCAGTGCTAGAGATTTAGGGGGCTCTGTTTCACCCCTCCACTTT. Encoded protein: CSARDLGGSVSPLHF.

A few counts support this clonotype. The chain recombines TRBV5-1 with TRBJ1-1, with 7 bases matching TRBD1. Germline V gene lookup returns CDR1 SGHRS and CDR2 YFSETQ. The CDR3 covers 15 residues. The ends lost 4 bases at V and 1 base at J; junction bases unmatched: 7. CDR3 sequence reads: CASSVAGQPNTEAFF. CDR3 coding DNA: TGCGCCAGCAGCGTCGCGGGACAGCCGAACACTGAAGCTTTCTTT.

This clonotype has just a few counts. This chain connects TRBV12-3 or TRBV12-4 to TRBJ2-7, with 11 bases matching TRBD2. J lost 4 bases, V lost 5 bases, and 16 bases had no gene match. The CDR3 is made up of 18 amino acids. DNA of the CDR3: TGTGCCAGCAGTCGGACTAGCGGGTACCGACCGCCCCTTTACGAGCAGTACTTC. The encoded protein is CASSRTSGYRPPLYEQYF.

CDR3 DNA: TGTGCCAGCAGCTTTAGTACCGGTGGTGAGGAAAAACTGTTTTTT. It encodes CASSFSTGGEEKLFF. The V call is TRBV11-2, the J call TRBJ1-4; D gene uncertain. Germline loops: CDR1 SGHAT, CDR2 FQNNGV. Trimming removed 3 bases from V and 8 bases from J, with 16 bases in between. The CDR3 totals 15 residues.

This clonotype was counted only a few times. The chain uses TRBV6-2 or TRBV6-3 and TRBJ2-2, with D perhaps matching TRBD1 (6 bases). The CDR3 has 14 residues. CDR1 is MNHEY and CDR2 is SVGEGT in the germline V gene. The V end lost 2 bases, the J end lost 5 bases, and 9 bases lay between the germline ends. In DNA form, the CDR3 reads TGTGCCAGCAGTTACGTCAGGGGAACCGGGGAGCTGTTTTTT. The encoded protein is CASSYVRGTGELFF.

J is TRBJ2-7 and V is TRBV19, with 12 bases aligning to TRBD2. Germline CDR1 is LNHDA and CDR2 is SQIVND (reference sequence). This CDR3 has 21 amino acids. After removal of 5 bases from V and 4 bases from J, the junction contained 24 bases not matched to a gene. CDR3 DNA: TGTGCCAGTAGTCCCAGATCATCGGGACTAGCGGGCCGTGGACTTCGGTACGAGCAGTACTTC. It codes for CASSPRSSGLAGRGLRYEQYF.